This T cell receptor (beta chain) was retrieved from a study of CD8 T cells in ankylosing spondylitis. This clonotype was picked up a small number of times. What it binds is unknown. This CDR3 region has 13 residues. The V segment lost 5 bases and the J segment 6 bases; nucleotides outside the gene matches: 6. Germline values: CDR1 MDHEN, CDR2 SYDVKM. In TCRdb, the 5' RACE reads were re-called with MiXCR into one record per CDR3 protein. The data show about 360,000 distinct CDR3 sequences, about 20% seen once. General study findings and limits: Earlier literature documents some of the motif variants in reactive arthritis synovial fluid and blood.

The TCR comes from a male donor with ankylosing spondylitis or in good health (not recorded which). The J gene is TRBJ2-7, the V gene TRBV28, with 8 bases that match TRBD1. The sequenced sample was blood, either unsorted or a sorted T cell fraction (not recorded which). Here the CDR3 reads CASSTITGGEQYF. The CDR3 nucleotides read TGTGCCAGCAGTACAATCACAGGGGGCGAGCAGTACTTC.